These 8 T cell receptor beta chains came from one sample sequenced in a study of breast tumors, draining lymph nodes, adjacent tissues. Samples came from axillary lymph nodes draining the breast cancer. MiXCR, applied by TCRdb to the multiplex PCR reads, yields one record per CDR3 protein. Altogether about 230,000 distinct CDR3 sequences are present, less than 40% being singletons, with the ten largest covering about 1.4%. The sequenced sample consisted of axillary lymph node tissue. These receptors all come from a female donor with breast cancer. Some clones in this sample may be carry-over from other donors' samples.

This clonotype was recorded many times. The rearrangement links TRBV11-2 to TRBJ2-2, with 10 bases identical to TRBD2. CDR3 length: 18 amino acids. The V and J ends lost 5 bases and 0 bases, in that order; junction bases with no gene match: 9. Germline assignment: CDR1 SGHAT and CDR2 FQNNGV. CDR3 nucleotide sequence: TGTGCCAGCAGCACGGGACTAGCGTACGTCGCGAACACCGGGGAGCTGTTTTTT. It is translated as CASSTGLAYVANTGELFF.

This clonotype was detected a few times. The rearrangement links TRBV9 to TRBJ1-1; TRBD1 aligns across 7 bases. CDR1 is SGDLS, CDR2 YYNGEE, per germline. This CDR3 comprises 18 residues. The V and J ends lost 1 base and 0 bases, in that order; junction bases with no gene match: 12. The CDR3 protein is CASSVPRSRGSMNTEAFF. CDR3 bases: TGTGCCAGCAGCGTACCACGATCCAGGGGGTCTATGAACACTGAAGCTTTCTTT. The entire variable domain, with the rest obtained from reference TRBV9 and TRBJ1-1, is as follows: DSGVTQTPKHLITATGQRVTLRCSPRSGDLSVYWYQQSLDQGLQFLIQYYNGEERAKGNILERFSAQQFPDLHSELNLSSLELGDSALYFCASSVPRSRGSMNTEAFFGQGTRLTVV.

CDR3 loop: CASLPRAGTGELFF. DNA for the CDR3: TGTGCTAGCCTCCCCAGAGCGGGAACCGGGGAGCTGTTTTTT. The chain is built from TRBV19 and TRBJ2-2, with 7 bases aligning to TRBD2. Germline V CDR1 and CDR2: LNHDA, SQIVND (reference sequence). The CDR3 has 14 residues.

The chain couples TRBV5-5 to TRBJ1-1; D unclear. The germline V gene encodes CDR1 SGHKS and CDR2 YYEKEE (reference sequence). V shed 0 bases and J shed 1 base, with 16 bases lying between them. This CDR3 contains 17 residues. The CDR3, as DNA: TGTGCCAGCAGCTTGGGGGAGGCGGCCGTGAGGAACACTGAAGCTTTCTTT. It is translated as CASSLGEAAVRNTEAFF.

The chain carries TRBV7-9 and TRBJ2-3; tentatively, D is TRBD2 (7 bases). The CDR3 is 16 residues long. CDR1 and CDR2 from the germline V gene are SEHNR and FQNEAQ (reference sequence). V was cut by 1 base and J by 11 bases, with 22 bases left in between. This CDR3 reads CASSLVGGRGGNEQYF. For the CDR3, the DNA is TGTGCCAGCAGCTTAGTGGGCGGGAGAGGGGGGAATGAGCAGTATTTT.

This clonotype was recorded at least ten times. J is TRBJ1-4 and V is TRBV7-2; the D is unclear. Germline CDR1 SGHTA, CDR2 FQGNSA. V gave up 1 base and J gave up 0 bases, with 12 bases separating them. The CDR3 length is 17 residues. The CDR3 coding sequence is TGTGCCAGCAGCTTAGATCCCCAACTTGCAACTAATGAAAAACTGTTTTTT. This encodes CASSLDPQLATNEKLFF.

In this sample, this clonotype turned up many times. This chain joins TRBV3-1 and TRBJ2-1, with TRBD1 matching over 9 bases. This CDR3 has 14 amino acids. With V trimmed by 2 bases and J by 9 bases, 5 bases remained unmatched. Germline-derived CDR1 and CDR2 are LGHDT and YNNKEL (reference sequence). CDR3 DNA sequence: TGTGCCAGCAGCCAAATACAGGGGGCGGGTGAGCAGTTCTTC. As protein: CASSQIQGAGEQFF.

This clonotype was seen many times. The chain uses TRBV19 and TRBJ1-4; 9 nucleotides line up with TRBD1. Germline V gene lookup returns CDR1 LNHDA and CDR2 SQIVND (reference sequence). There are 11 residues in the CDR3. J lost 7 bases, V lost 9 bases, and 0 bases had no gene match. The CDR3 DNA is TGTGCCAGGACAGGGGGTGAAAAACTGTTTTTT. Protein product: CARTGGEKLFF. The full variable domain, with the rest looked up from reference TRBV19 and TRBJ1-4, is DGGITQSPKYLFRKEGQNVTLSCEQNLNHDAMYWYRQDPGQGLRLIYYSQIVNDFQKGDIAEGYSVSREKKESFPLTVTSAQKNPTAFYLCARTGGEKLFFGSGTQLSVL.